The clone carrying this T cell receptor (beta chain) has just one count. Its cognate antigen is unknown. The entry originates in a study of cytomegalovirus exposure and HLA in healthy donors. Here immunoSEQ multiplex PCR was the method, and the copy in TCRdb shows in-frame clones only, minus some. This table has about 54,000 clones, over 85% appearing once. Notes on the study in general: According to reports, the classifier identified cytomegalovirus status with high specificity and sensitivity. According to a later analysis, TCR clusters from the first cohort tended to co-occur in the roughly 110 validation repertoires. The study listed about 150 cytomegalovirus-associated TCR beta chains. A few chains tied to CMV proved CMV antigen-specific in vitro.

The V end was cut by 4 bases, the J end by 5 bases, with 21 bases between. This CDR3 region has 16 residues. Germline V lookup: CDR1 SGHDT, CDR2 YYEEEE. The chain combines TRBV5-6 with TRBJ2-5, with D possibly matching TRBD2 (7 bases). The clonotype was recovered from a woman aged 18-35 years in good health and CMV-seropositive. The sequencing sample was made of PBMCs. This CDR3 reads CASSPSWGGLGETQYF. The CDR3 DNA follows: TGTGCCAGCAGCCCGTCCTGGGGGGGCCTGGGGGAGACCCAGTACTTC.